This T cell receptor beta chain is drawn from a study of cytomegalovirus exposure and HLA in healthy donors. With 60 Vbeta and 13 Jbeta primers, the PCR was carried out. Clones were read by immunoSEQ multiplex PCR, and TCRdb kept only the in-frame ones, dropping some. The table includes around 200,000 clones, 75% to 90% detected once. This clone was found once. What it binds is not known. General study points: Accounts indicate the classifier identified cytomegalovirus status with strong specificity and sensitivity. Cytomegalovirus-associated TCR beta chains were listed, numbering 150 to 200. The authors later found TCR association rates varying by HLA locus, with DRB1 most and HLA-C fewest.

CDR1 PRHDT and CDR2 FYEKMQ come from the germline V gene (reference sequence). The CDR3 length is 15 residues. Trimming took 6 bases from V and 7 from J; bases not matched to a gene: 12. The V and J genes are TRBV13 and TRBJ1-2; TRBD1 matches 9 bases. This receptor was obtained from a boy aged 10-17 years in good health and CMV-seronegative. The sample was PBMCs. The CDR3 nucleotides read TGTGCCAGCAGATACCTCATGGGGACAGGGACTGGCTACACCTTC. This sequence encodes CASRYLMGTGTGYTF.